The source of this T cell receptor (beta chain) is a study of technical replicates of blood from a few donors. V lost 0 bases and J lost 5; bases outside the gene matches: 7. The CDR3 contains 16 residues. Germline lookup yields CDR1 MNHEY and CDR2 SVGAGI. Profiling relied on immunoSEQ multiplex PCR, and the TCRdb table lists in-frame clones only, not all of them. Of 65,000 to 95,000 clones in the sample, around 97% were seen once. This clonotype was obtained from a human donor in good health. This rearrangement joins TRBV6-5 to TRBJ2-3; 8 nucleotides agree with TRBD2. Specimen: T cells isolated from PBMCs. CDR3 residues: CASSYSPSGLLDTQYF. Written as DNA, the CDR3 is TGTGCCAGCAGTTACTCCCCTAGCGGGCTCCTAGATACGCAGTATTTT.